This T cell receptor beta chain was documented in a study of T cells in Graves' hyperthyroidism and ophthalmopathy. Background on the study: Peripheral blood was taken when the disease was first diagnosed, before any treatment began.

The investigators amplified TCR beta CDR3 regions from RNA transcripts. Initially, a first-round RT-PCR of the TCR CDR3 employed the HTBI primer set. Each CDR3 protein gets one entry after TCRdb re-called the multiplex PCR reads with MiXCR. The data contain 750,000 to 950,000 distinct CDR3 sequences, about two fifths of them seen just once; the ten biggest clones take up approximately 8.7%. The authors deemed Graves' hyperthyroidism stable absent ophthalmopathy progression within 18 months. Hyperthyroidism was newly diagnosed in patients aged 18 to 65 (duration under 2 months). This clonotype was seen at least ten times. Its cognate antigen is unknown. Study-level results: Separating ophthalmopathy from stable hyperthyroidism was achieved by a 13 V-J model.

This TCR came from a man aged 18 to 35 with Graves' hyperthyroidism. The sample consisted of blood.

The CDR3: CATSRGQGEGETQYF. CDR3 coding DNA: TGTGCCACCAGCAGAGGACAGGGTGAGGGCGAGACCCAGTACTTC. The V and J genes are TRBV15 and TRBJ2-5, with 7 bases aligning to TRBD1. Germline-derived CDR1 and CDR2 are LNHNV and YYDKDF (reference sequence). Trimming cost V 1 base and J 5 bases; bases outside gene matches: 7. CDR3 length equals 15 residues. Combining the CDR3 with reference TRBV15 and TRBJ2-5 gives the whole variable domain DAMVIQNPRYQVTQFGKPVTLSCSQTLNHNVMYWYQQKSSQAPKLLFHYYDKDFNNEADTPDNFQSRRPNTSFCFLDIRSPGLGDTAMYLCATSRGQGEGETQYFGPGTRLLVL.